This TCR beta chain emerged from a study of blood T cell repertoires in COVID-19. Study at large: COVID-19 samples collected from the United States, Italy and Spain covered acute and convalescent phases. T cells, B-cell-depleted T cells, or PBMCs provided the cDNA or gDNA that served as material.

V dropped 2 bases and J dropped 8 bases, with 10 bases sitting between them. Germline V gene lookup returns CDR1 MNHNY and CDR2 SVGAGI (reference sequence). This CDR3 is built from 14 residues. This clone occurred once. In the source study's methods: Amplification of reference gene primers provided the estimated nucleated cell counts. This table comes from immunoSEQ multiplex PCR, and its TCRdb copy is limited to in-frame clones, with some not included. That table furnishes V, J and clone size, whereas the DNA furnished D and trimming. The table includes around 260,000 clones, 75% to 90% detected once.

The clonotype comes from a young man with active or convalescent COVID-19. Sample: peripheral blood. This sequence joins TRBV6-6 and TRBJ1-6; D is ambiguous. The DNA for the CDR3 is TGTGCCAGCAGTTACGCAGGTGTATATTCACCCCTCCACTTT. It codes for CASSYAGVYSPLHF.